The rows below give T cell receptor beta chains drawn from one sample of a study of identical twins. Via MiXCR, TCRdb re-called the 5' RACE reads, giving one row per CDR3 protein. The sample contains some 560,000 distinct CDR3 sequences, roughly 9.9% of which appear only once. These records were also assigned to another study, of yellow fever vaccine responses in identical twins.

Input material: PBMCs. These receptors all come from a woman aged 18 to 35 in good health. The CDR3 runs from the conserved cysteine through the conserved F or W. D genes are given only for firm matches. A row's size may be missing; if present it is once, few, many or a size class.

v_call: TRBV20-1; j_call: TRBJ2-7; cdr3_length: 14; d_call: NA; clone_size: many; cdr3_nt: TGCAGTGCGAACCCCAGGGTTAGCACCTACGAGCAGTACTTC; cdr3_aa: CSANPRVSTYEQYF
v_call: TRBV29-1; j_call: TRBJ1-2; cdr3_length: 15; d_call: TRBD1; clone_size: many; cdr3_nt: TGCAGCGTTGAGTCAATGGGACAGGGCGGATATGGCTACACCTTC; cdr3_aa: CSVESMGQGGYGYTF
v_call: TRBV12-3/TRBV12-4; j_call: TRBJ2-7; cdr3_length: 13; d_call: TRBD2; clone_size: few; cdr3_nt: TGTGCCAGCAGAAGCGGGGGTCTCTACGAGCAGTACTTC; cdr3_aa: CASRSGGLYEQYF
v_call: TRBV5-1; j_call: TRBJ2-3; cdr3_length: 14; d_call: NA; clone_size: many; cdr3_nt: TGCGCCAGCAGATGGGACCGGGGCACAGATACGCAGTATTTT; cdr3_aa: CASRWDRGTDTQYF
v_call: TRBV7-9; j_call: TRBJ1-1; cdr3_length: 14; d_call: NA; clone_size: NA; cdr3_nt: TGTGCCAGCAGCTTAGTAGGCGCGGGGGCTGAAGCTTTCTTT; cdr3_aa: CASSLVGAGAEAFF
v_call: TRBV10-3; j_call: TRBJ2-7; cdr3_length: 16; d_call: TRBD2; clone_size: few; cdr3_nt: TGTGCCACCGCGACTAGCGGGAGCGCGAGCTCCTACGAGCAGTACTTC; cdr3_aa: CATATSGSASSYEQYF
v_call: TRBV7-2; j_call: TRBJ2-3; cdr3_length: 16; d_call: NA; clone_size: few; cdr3_nt: TGTGCCAGTCAAATCTCAGGCAGGAGACCCACAGATACGCAGTATTTT; cdr3_aa: CASQISGRRPTDTQYF
v_call: TRBV27; j_call: TRBJ2-3; cdr3_length: 15; d_call: NA; clone_size: NA; cdr3_nt: TGTGCCAGCAGTTTAACCCCCCCTCGCACAGATACGCAGTATTTT; cdr3_aa: CASSLTPPRTDTQYF
v_call: TRBV27; j_call: TRBJ2-1; cdr3_length: 13; d_call: TRBD2; clone_size: once; cdr3_nt: TGTGCCAGCAGTCCAAACACAGGGACTAGGCAGTTCTTC; cdr3_aa: CASSPNTGTRQFF
v_call: TRBV24-1; j_call: TRBJ1-2; cdr3_length: 12; d_call: NA; clone_size: many; cdr3_nt: TGTGCCACCAGTGACCAGGGTCGTGGCTACACCTTC; cdr3_aa: CATSDQGRGYTF
v_call: TRBV9; j_call: TRBJ1-4; cdr3_length: 15; d_call: NA; clone_size: few; cdr3_nt: TGTGCCAGCAGCGCCAAGACAGGAATGAATGAAAAACTGTTTTTT; cdr3_aa: CASSAKTGMNEKLFF
v_call: TRBV14; j_call: TRBJ2-3; cdr3_length: 14; d_call: TRBD1; clone_size: many; cdr3_nt: TGTGCCAGCAGCGCGGACAGGAGCACAGATACGCAGTATTTT; cdr3_aa: CASSADRSTDTQYF
v_call: TRBV7-9; j_call: TRBJ1-3; cdr3_length: 14; d_call: NA; clone_size: few; cdr3_nt: TGTGCCAGCAGGGCATCGAGCTCTGGAAACACCATATATTTT; cdr3_aa: CASRASSSGNTIYF
v_call: TRBV11-2; j_call: TRBJ2-7; cdr3_length: 14; d_call: NA; clone_size: few; cdr3_nt: TGTGCCAGCATCAACCGGGACCAGACCTACGAGCAGTACTTC; cdr3_aa: CASINRDQTYEQYF
v_call: TRBV7-9; j_call: TRBJ2-7; cdr3_length: 14; d_call: TRBD1; clone_size: few; cdr3_nt: TGTGCCAGCACCTGGGACAGGGGGCGCAACGAGCAGTACTTC; cdr3_aa: CASTWDRGRNEQYF
v_call: TRBV19; j_call: TRBJ2-3; cdr3_length: 14; d_call: TRBD1; clone_size: NA; cdr3_nt: TGTGCCAGTAAAACCGGGACAGACGGCGATACGCAGTATTTT; cdr3_aa: CASKTGTDGDTQYF
v_call: TRBV7-2; j_call: TRBJ1-1; cdr3_length: 14; d_call: NA; clone_size: few; cdr3_nt: TGTGCCAGCAGCGCCGTATCGGGAAACACTGAAGCTTTCTTT; cdr3_aa: CASSAVSGNTEAFF
v_call: TRBV6-1; j_call: TRBJ2-7; cdr3_length: 14; d_call: NA; clone_size: NA; cdr3_nt: TGTGCCAGCAGCCGTGAACCTAGCTCCTACGAGCAGTACTTC; cdr3_aa: CASSREPSSYEQYF
v_call: TRBV12-3/TRBV12-4; j_call: TRBJ1-1; cdr3_length: 14; d_call: TRBD1; clone_size: many; cdr3_nt: TGTGCCAGCAGTTTAGTCCCGGGACAGATTGAAGCTTTCTTT; cdr3_aa: CASSLVPGQIEAFF
v_call: TRBV11-2; j_call: TRBJ2-5; cdr3_length: 13; d_call: NA; clone_size: few; cdr3_nt: TGTGCCAGCACCGTCGATTTCCAAGAGACCCAGTACTTC; cdr3_aa: CASTVDFQETQYF
v_call: TRBV2; j_call: TRBJ2-1; cdr3_length: 14; d_call: TRBD1; clone_size: many; cdr3_nt: TGTGCCAGCAGTGAAACGACAGGGGTTGATGAGCAGTTCTTC; cdr3_aa: CASSETTGVDEQFF
v_call: TRBV20-1; j_call: TRBJ1-6; cdr3_length: 12; d_call: NA; clone_size: NA; cdr3_nt: TGCAGTGCTAGGAGGGGTAATTCACCCCTCCACTTT; cdr3_aa: CSARRGNSPLHF
v_call: TRBV27; j_call: TRBJ2-7; cdr3_length: 14; d_call: NA; clone_size: NA; cdr3_nt: TGTGCCAGCAGTTTGGGTAGCGCTCCTGGGGAGCAGTACTTC; cdr3_aa: CASSLGSAPGEQYF
v_call: TRBV5-6; j_call: TRBJ2-1; cdr3_length: 12; d_call: NA; clone_size: many; cdr3_nt: TGTGCCAGCAGCCGAACTAACAATGAGCAGTTCTTC; cdr3_aa: CASSRTNNEQFF
v_call: TRBV12-3/TRBV12-4; j_call: TRBJ2-1; cdr3_length: 16; d_call: TRBD2; clone_size: NA; cdr3_nt: TGTGCCAGCAGTCTAGCGGGAGGGCCTTTCGTCAATGAGCAGTTCTTC; cdr3_aa: CASSLAGGPFVNEQFF
v_call: TRBV2; j_call: TRBJ1-5; cdr3_length: 13; d_call: NA; clone_size: many; cdr3_nt: TGTGCCAGTAACAGGGAGAGCAATCAGCCCCAGCATTTT; cdr3_aa: CASNRESNQPQHF
v_call: TRBV12-3/TRBV12-4; j_call: TRBJ2-1; cdr3_length: 14; d_call: NA; clone_size: many; cdr3_nt: TGTGCCAGCAGTTTACGGGGTCGAGGGGATGAGCAGTTCTTC; cdr3_aa: CASSLRGRGDEQFF
v_call: TRBV11-2; j_call: TRBJ2-5; cdr3_length: 15; d_call: NA; clone_size: few; cdr3_nt: TGTGCCAGCAGCTTTTCCCTAGCCCTGGGAGAGACCCAGTACTTC; cdr3_aa: CASSFSLALGETQYF
v_call: TRBV5-5; j_call: TRBJ1-1; cdr3_length: 16; d_call: NA; clone_size: NA; cdr3_nt: TGTGCCAGCAGCTTGGCCCAGGCGCGGATGAACACTGAAGCTTTCTTT; cdr3_aa: CASSLAQARMNTEAFF